This record concerns one T cell receptor beta chain sequence. The data belong to a study of blood T cell repertoires in COVID-19. About the research overall: The samples span acute and convalescent COVID-19 from the United States, Italy and Spain. T cells, B-cell-depleted T cells, or PBMCs supplied cDNA or gDNA.

Authors' analysis steps: Reference gene primer amplification in the assay estimated nucleated cell counts. Clones were read by immunoSEQ multiplex PCR, and TCRdb kept only the in-frame ones, dropping some. The D gene and trimming were derived from the DNA, and the V and J assignments and clone size from that table. The sample holds approximately 150,000 clones, about 87% seen once. V lost 4 bases and J lost 4; bases outside the gene matches: 13. The germline V gene has CDR1 LNHNV and CDR2 YYDKDF (reference sequence). The length of the CDR3 is 17 residues. This TCR was sampled from a woman aged 55-69 years who had recovered from COVID-19. Material for sequencing was peripheral blood. The chain employs TRBV15 and TRBJ1-5, with 7 bases matching TRBD1. CDR3 in amino acids: CATSTTGQAGMNQPQHF. CDR3 DNA sequence: TGTGCCACCAGCACCACTGGACAGGCCGGAATGAATCAGCCCCAGCATTTT.